The 17 T cell receptor beta chains below all came from one sample that was sequenced in a study of T cell repertoires in cytomegalovirus infection. One entry per CDR3 protein results from TCRdb running MiXCR on the reads. The repertoire holds fewer than 950,000 distinct CDR3 sequences, with about 31% as singletons. These receptors' targets are unknown. Sequencing was performed on cultured CD8+ T cells from PBMCs, taken from culture after CMV antigen stimulation. The receptors were sampled from a human donor in good health (CMV status not recorded). Some clones in this sample may be carry-over from other donors' samples.

The chain carries TRBV4-3 and TRBJ1-2; 9 bases fit TRBD1. In germline, CDR1 is LGHNA, CDR2 YSLEER. Unmatched junction bases numbered 17, after V lost 4 bases and J lost 2 bases. This CDR3 contains 19 residues. This chain's CDR3 is CASSPSQGGQGSWNYGYTF. The CDR3 nucleotides are TGCGCCAGCAGCCCCTCCCAAGGGGGACAGGGCTCTTGGAACTATGGCTACACCTTC.

This clonotype was observed many times. This sequence joins TRBV7-2 and TRBJ2-3; possible D gene TRBD1, 5 bases. Germline V CDR1 and CDR2: SGHTA, FQGNSA. V dropped 2 bases and J dropped 2 bases, with 11 bases sitting between them. CDR3 length: 15 residues. The CDR3 coding sequence is TGTGCCAGCAGCTTAAATAGGGGCCCCACAGATACGCAGTATTTT. Its translation is CASSLNRGPTDTQYF. Drawing the rest from reference TRBV7-2 and TRBJ2-3, the complete variable domain is GAGVSQSPSNKVTEKGKDVELRCDPISGHTALYWYRQSLGQGLEFLIYFQGNSAPDKSGLPSDRFSAERTGGSVSTLTIQRTQQEDSAVYLCASSLNRGPTDTQYFGPGTRLTVL.

Points on this clonotype: One base separates it from a far larger clone, so it is likely a read error. The chain employs TRBV7-6 and TRBJ2-2; a weak D match, TRBD1 (6 bases). CDR3 length equals 15 residues. Looked up from germline, CDR1 is SGHVS and CDR2 is FNYEAQ. CDR3 protein: CASSLGTANTGVLFF. CDR3 DNA: TGTGCCAGCAGCTTAGGGACAGCGAACACCGGGGTGCTGTTTTTT.

This clonotype appeared many times. V gene TRBV7-9 combines with J gene TRBJ2-1, with 7 bases lining up with TRBD1. This CDR3 spans 14 amino acids. The V and J ends lost 6 bases and 4 bases, in that order; junction bases with no gene match: 6. Germline V gene sequence: CDR1 SEHNR, CDR2 FQNEAQ (reference sequence). The CDR3 is CASRFEGQYNEQFF. In DNA, the CDR3 is TGTGCCAGCAGGTTCGAGGGACAGTACAATGAGCAGTTCTTC.

This clonotype came up many times. This sequence joins TRBV6-6 and TRBJ1-2; D possibly corresponds to TRBD1 (5 bases). CDR3 length equals 13 residues. The germline CDR1 and CDR2 sequences are MNHNY and SVGAGI (reference sequence). The V gene lost 6 bases and the J gene lost 5 bases, with 13 bases spanning the gap. The CDR3 nucleotides are TGTGCCAGCAGCCCCGGGACGTATTATGGCTACACCTTC. It specifies CASSPGTYYGYTF.

This clonotype was seen a few times. V usage is TRBV7-9 and J usage is TRBJ2-7; 7 nucleotides agree with TRBD1. The CDR3 is made up of 15 amino acids. The V segment lost 4 bases and the J segment 4 bases; nucleotides outside the gene matches: 10. The germline CDR1 and CDR2 sequences are SEHNR and FQNEAQ (reference sequence). CDR3 nucleotides: TGTGCCAGCAGCTCAAGGACAGGTTCAGCTTACGAGCAGTACTTC. Amino acid sequence: CASSSRTGSAYEQYF.

The chain recombines TRBV5-4 with TRBJ2-5, with TRBD1 identical over 11 bases. Germline values: CDR1 SGHNT, CDR2 YYREEE (reference sequence). V trimming: 0 bases; J trimming: 1 base; junction bases outside the gene matches: 2. The CDR3 is 16 amino acids. Written as DNA, the CDR3 is TGTGCCAGCAGCTTGGGGACAGGGGGCTCCCAAGAGACCCAGTACTTC. Its translation: CASSLGTGGSQETQYF.

This clonotype was counted between two and nine times. This sequence joins TRBV7-9 and TRBJ1-5, with 8 positions matching TRBD1. In germline, CDR1 is SEHNR, CDR2 FQNEAQ (reference sequence). The CDR3 length is 15 residues. V lost 6 bases to trimming and J lost 3 bases; unmatched junction nucleotides: 7. The CDR3 loop is CASRSGTGLNQPQHF. CDR3 in DNA: TGTGCCAGCAGGTCCGGGACAGGCCTCAATCAGCCCCAGCATTTT.

A few counts support this clonotype. J is TRBJ1-1 and V is TRBV28, with 8 bases identical to TRBD1. CDR3 length: 15 amino acids. With V trimmed by 6 bases and J by 5 bases, 11 bases remained unmatched. The germline CDR1 and CDR2 sequences are MDHEN and SYDVKM. The CDR3 bases are TGTGCCAGCAGAGATACGGACAGGGTGTGGACTGAAGCTTTCTTT. Translation: CASRDTDRVWTEAFF. The full variable domain, rest sourced from reference TRBV28 and TRBJ1-1, is DVKVTQSSRYLVKRTGEKVFLECVQDMDHENMFWYRQDPGLGLRLIYFSYDVKMKEKGDIPEGYSVSREKKERFSLILESASTNQTSMYLCASRDTDRVWTEAFFGQGTRLTVV.

Worth noting for this clonotype: Compared with germline, one end of the junction differs, possibly owing to a read error. The chain employs TRBV6-2 or TRBV6-3 and TRBJ1-5; 8 nucleotides line up with TRBD1. Germline CDR1 MNHEY, CDR2 SVGEGT. There are 16 residues in the CDR3. The DNA of the CDR3 is TGTGCCAGCAGCTCCAGGAGGGACAGGTTCAATCAGTCCCAGCATTTT. This sequence encodes CASSSRRDRFNQSQHF.

V is TRBV27 and J is TRBJ1-1; D ambiguous. V gave up 6 bases and J gave up 11 bases, with 28 bases separating them. The CDR3 extends over 16 amino acids. Per the germline V gene, CDR1 is MNHEY and CDR2 is SMNVEV (reference sequence). Written as DNA, the CDR3 is TGTGCCAGCAGATCGACCCTAGAGAAAGGAGGAGTCGGGGCTTTCTTT. Translation gives CASRSTLEKGGVGAFF.

This clonotype was recorded a few times. CDR3 amino acids: CASSELGWTEAFF. For the CDR3, the DNA is TGTGCCAGCAGCGAATTAGGTTGGACTGAAGCTTTCTTT. The rearrangement uses TRBV28 and TRBJ1-1; D gene ambiguous. The V and J ends lost 6 bases and 5 bases respectively, with 13 bases between them. Germline lookup yields CDR1 MDHEN and CDR2 SYDVKM. This CDR3 is 13 amino acids long.

This clonotype appeared a few times. The chain is built from TRBV6-6 and TRBJ2-3; D is ambiguous. The CDR3 loop spans 14 amino acids. V lost 6 bases to trimming and J lost 7 bases, with 17 bases between them. Germline V gene lookup returns CDR1 MNHNY and CDR2 SVGAGI (reference sequence). CDR3 bases: TGTGCCAGCAGGCTCCTGGGCCCCGGATATACGCAGTATTTT. Its translation is CASRLLGPGYTQYF.

The chain combines TRBV10-2 with TRBJ2-7; 7 bases fit TRBD2. After removal of 7 bases from V and 0 bases from J, the junction contained 6 bases not matched to a gene. Germline CDR1 is WSHSY and CDR2 is SAAADI. The CDR3 has 14 amino acids. The CDR3 is CASTSGTNSYEQYF. In DNA, the CDR3 is TGCGCCAGCACTTCCGGGACTAACTCCTACGAGCAGTACTTC.

The CDR3 DNA sequence: TGCAGTGCTAGAAATAATGGACAGGGATCGGGTCAGCCCCAGCATTTT. Amino acids: CSARNNGQGSGQPQHF. V gene TRBV20-1 combines with J gene TRBJ1-5, with 8 bases that match TRBD1. J lost 6 bases, V lost 2 bases, and 12 bases had no gene match. Germline assignment: CDR1 DFQATT and CDR2 SNEGSKA (reference sequence). The CDR3 consists of 16 residues.

This clonotype came up a few times. The V gene is TRBV7-6, the J gene TRBJ2-3; D is possibly TRBD2 (7 bases). Germline V CDR1 and CDR2: SGHVS, FNYEAQ. The CDR3 length is 15 residues. The V and J ends lost 1 base and 6 bases respectively, with 14 bases between them. The CDR3 DNA reads as TGTGCCAGCAGCTTAGTTGGGGGGGCAACTGATACGCAGTATTTT. Translating it yields CASSLVGGATDTQYF.

The V and J genes are TRBV6-2 or TRBV6-3 and TRBJ1-5, with a tentative D call TRBD1 (5 bases). Germline CDR1 is MNHEY and CDR2 is SVGEGT. This CDR3 contains 12 residues. V was clipped by 7 bases and J by 4 bases, with 8 bases between them. CDR3 sequence reads: CASNRWNQPQHF. CDR3 DNA: TGTGCCAGCAACAGGTGGAATCAGCCCCAGCATTTT.